Below are 31 T cell receptor beta chains sequenced from a single sample in a study of shared clonotypes between healthy human individuals. Generated by immunoSEQ multiplex PCR, the TCRdb table keeps only in-frame clones and is missing some. The table shows more than 2,000,000 clones, with over 85% occurring only once. The source material was naive CD4+ T cells from PBMCs. Subset noted: CD45RA+ positively selected. All receptors derive from a man aged 18 to 30 in good health. Some clones in this sample may be carry-over from other donors' samples.

This clone was observed a few times. This chain uses TRBV7-9 with TRBJ1-4; no clear D. Per germline, CDR1 SEHNR and CDR2 FQNEAQ (reference sequence). There are 14 residues in the CDR3. V lost 7 bases to trimming and J lost 3 bases, with 12 bases between them. The CDR3 loop is CASTVLGANEKLFF. CDR3 nucleotides: TGTGCCAGCACAGTTCTCGGAGCTAATGAAAAACTGTTTTTT.

J is TRBJ2-5 and V is TRBV28; no definite D call. Germline CDR1 MDHEN, CDR2 SYDVKM. This CDR3 is built from 9 residues. Trimming took off 9 bases at V and 3 bases at J, with 2 bases between the two ends. The CDR3 here is CARKETQYF. The CDR3 region has the DNA TGTGCCAGGAAAGAGACCCAGTACTTC.

This chain joins TRBV30 and TRBJ2-3, with TRBD2 matching 8 bases. The V gene end was trimmed by 3 bases and the J gene end by 2 bases; junction bases not matched to a gene: 1. The CDR3 runs to 13 residues. In germline, CDR1 is GTSNPN, CDR2 SVGIG (reference sequence). CDR3 DNA: TGTGCCTGGAGACTAGCGGACACAGATACGCAGTATTTT. Its protein is CAWRLADTDTQYF.

The gene calls are TRBV7-9 and TRBJ1-2; D gene ambiguous. This CDR3 has 14 residues. Germline V gene lookup returns CDR1 SEHNR and CDR2 FQNEAQ (reference sequence). V was shortened by 5 bases and J by 4 bases, with 14 bases between the two germline ends. The CDR3 DNA follows: TGTGCCAGCAGCGGCCTAGGCCAGCTCTATGGCTACACCTTC. Its protein is CASSGLGQLYGYTF.

On this clone itself: Other DNA sequences in the sample encode the same CDR3. The rearrangement joins TRBV7-3 to TRBJ2-3, with D hard to call. CDR1 is SGHTA, CDR2 FQGTGA, per germline. V gave up 3 bases and J gave up 2 bases, with 3 bases separating them. The CDR3 has 12 residues. The CDR3 DNA reads as TGTGCCAGCAGCTTCTCCACAGATACGCAGTATTTT. Protein product: CASSFSTDTQYF. Based on the CDR3 plus reference TRBV7-3 and TRBJ2-3, the full variable domain is GAGVSQTPSNKVTEKGKYVELRCDPISGHTALYWYRQSLGQGPEFLIYFQGTGAADDSGLPNDRFFAVRPEGSVSTLKIQRTERGDSAVYLCASSFSTDTQYFGPGTRLTVL.

This chain joins TRBV7-9 and TRBJ2-5; 7 nucleotides match TRBD1. The CDR3 contains 16 residues. J was trimmed by 4 bases and V by 0 bases; bases with no gene match: 8. Germline CDR1 and CDR2: SEHNR and FQNEAQ (reference sequence). CDR3 protein: CASSLARDRARETQYF. CDR3 bases: TGTGCCAGCAGCTTAGCGAGAGACAGGGCAAGAGAGACCCAGTACTTC.

The V gene is TRBV28, the J gene TRBJ2-5; a weak D match, TRBD2 (5 bases). Germline V lookup: CDR1 MDHEN, CDR2 SYDVKM. This CDR3 is built from 15 residues. With 5 bases removed from V and 5 bases from J, the gap between germline ends came to 18 bases. DNA of the CDR3: TGTGCCAGCAGTGGACTGACTCTTTTAGGGGAGACCCAGTACTTC. The encoded protein is CASSGLTLLGETQYF.

This chain connects TRBV6-5 to TRBJ2-7; TRBD1 agrees at 7 bases. The CDR3 covers 14 residues. The ends lost 6 bases at V and 0 bases at J; junction bases unmatched: 5. CDR1 is MNHEY, CDR2 SVGAGI, per germline. CDR3 protein: CASRTGRNSYEQYF. CDR3 bases: TGTGCCAGCAGGACAGGGCGAAACTCCTACGAGCAGTACTTC.

The chain employs TRBV30 and TRBJ2-1; D is uncertain. Germline CDR1 reads GTSNPN; CDR2 reads SVGIG (reference sequence). Trimming took off 2 bases at V and 6 bases at J, with 5 bases between the two ends. This CDR3 comprises 11 residues. The CDR3 is CAWSYLNEQFF. As DNA, the CDR3 is TGTGCCTGGAGTTACCTCAATGAGCAGTTCTTC.

The chain is built from TRBV29-1 and TRBJ2-1; D ambiguous. V gave up 3 bases and J gave up 7 bases, with 10 bases separating them. From germline, CDR1 is SQVTM and CDR2 ANQGSEA. The CDR3 loop spans 12 amino acids. The CDR3: CSVDRQVNEQFF. In nucleotides, the CDR3 is TGCAGCGTTGACCGGCAGGTAAATGAGCAGTTCTTC.

This clone was seen once. The V gene is TRBV6-1, the J gene TRBJ2-7, with 8 bases identical to TRBD1. Germline V gives CDR1 MNHNS, CDR2 SASEGT. The CDR3 is 15 residues long. V was pared by 6 bases and J by 2 bases, with 9 bases of the junction left unmatched. The CDR3 sequence is CASSTGGQGAYEQYF. In DNA, the CDR3 is TGTGCCAGCAGCACGGGTGGACAGGGTGCCTACGAGCAGTACTTC.

This chain links TRBV7-9 with TRBJ1-3, with D maybe TRBD1 (6 bases). The CDR3 sequence is 12 residues long. CDR1 and CDR2 from the germline V gene are SEHNR and FQNEAQ (reference sequence). Trimming removed 5 bases at V and 13 bases at J, with 15 bases between. The CDR3 DNA sequence: TGTGCCAGCAGCCGACAGGCCGCGGAGATATATTTT. Encoded protein: CASSRQAAEIYF.

V is TRBV5-8 and J is TRBJ1-4; unclear D gene. The length of the CDR3 is 12 residues. From germline, CDR1 is SGHTS and CDR2 YDEGEE. V was trimmed by 7 bases and J by 6 bases, leaving 10 bases between them. The CDR3 reads CASQTWDEKLFF. The CDR3 bases are TGTGCCAGCCAAACGTGGGATGAAAAACTGTTTTTT.

About this clone: Other nucleotide sequences from this sample produce the same CDR3. The CDR3 spells CASSLTGDTEAFF. The CDR3, as DNA: TGTGCCAGCAGCTTAACTGGGGACACTGAAGCTTTCTTT. This rearrangement joins TRBV7-9 to TRBJ1-1; D not certain. The germline V and J ends were trimmed by 2 bases and 3 bases, with 7 bases remaining between them. Germline values: CDR1 SEHNR, CDR2 FQNEAQ (reference sequence). This CDR3 contains 13 residues.

This clone was picked up a small number of times. This chain joins TRBV25-1 and TRBJ1-1; 8 bases are shared with TRBD1. The V gene's germline CDR1 is MGHDK and CDR2 SYGVNS. The CDR3 length is 14 residues. With 4 bases clipped from V and 1 base from J, the junction kept 2 bases outside the gene matches. The CDR3 is CASSGDRGNTEAFF. As DNA, the CDR3 is TGTGCCAGCAGTGGAGACAGGGGGAACACTGAAGCTTTCTTT.

The chain recombines TRBV6-5 with TRBJ2-7; 8 positions match TRBD1. Trimming at V came to 5 bases and at J to 6 bases, leaving 6 bases not matched to a gene. The CDR3 loop spans 13 amino acids. Per the germline V gene, CDR1 is MNHEY and CDR2 is SVGAGI. The CDR3 sequence: CASSRRQGSEQYF. The DNA of the CDR3 is TGTGCCAGCAGTCGGCGACAGGGGAGCGAGCAGTACTTC.

The rearrangement links TRBV27 to TRBJ2-1, with a possible D match to TRBD2 (6 bases). The CDR3 has 15 amino acids. The V end lost 7 bases, the J end lost 2 bases, and 15 bases lay between the germline ends. Germline CDR1 MNHEY, CDR2 SMNVEV (reference sequence). The CDR3 sequence is CASTFAGLTYNEQFF. The CDR3 region has the DNA TGTGCCAGCACGTTCGCGGGGCTCACCTACAATGAGCAGTTCTTC.

This clone was seen more than once but under ten times. This sequence joins TRBV9 and TRBJ1-1; D uncertain. Trimming took 4 bases from V and 3 from J, leaving 13 bases between them. Germline V lookup: CDR1 SGDLS, CDR2 YYNGEE. The CDR3 loop spans 14 amino acids. DNA of the CDR3: TGTGCCAGCAGCCCCCTGGCCGGGGACACTGAAGCTTTCTTT. It yields the protein CASSPLAGDTEAFF.

V gene TRBV28 combines with J gene TRBJ1-2; no clear D gene. Trimming took 5 bases from V and 13 from J, leaving 20 bases between them. Germline V lookup: CDR1 MDHEN, CDR2 SYDVKM. This CDR3 has 13 amino acids. In DNA form, the CDR3 reads TGTGCCAGCAGTCCCTCCCTCCCCAGTACTCGCACCTTC. Translating it yields CASSPSLPSTRTF.

The chain has TRBV5-1 and TRBJ2-3, with TRBD2 matching 7 bases. J gave up 6 bases and V 0 bases, and 13 bases lay outside the gene matches. Germline lookup yields CDR1 SGHRS and CDR2 YFSETQ. The CDR3 runs to 17 residues. The DNA of the CDR3 is TGCGCCAGCAGCTTGGAGGCTAGCGGTGTGGGGGTGGATACGCAGTATTTT. Residues: CASSLEASGVGVDTQYF.

The chain couples TRBV5-6 to TRBJ2-7, with TRBD1 matching 8 bases. The V gene end was trimmed by 4 bases and the J gene end by 0 bases; junction bases not matched to a gene: 6. This CDR3 is 15 amino acids long. Germline lookup yields CDR1 SGHDT and CDR2 YYEEEE. CDR3 sequence (DNA): TGTGCCAGCAGCCTCGGACAGGGCTCCTCCTACGAGCAGTACTTC. Residues: CASSLGQGSSYEQYF.

V is TRBV7-8 and J is TRBJ2-1, with 12 bases aligning to TRBD2. Germline V gene data show CDR1 as SGHVS and CDR2 as FQNEAQ. After removal of 1 base from V and 9 bases from J, the junction contained 7 bases not matched to a gene. This CDR3 is built from 16 residues. The CDR3 sequence is CASSLVGLAGLTEQFF. As DNA, the CDR3 is TGTGCCAGCAGCTTAGTTGGACTAGCGGGATTAACTGAGCAGTTCTTC.

This clone came up once. The J gene is TRBJ2-1, the V gene TRBV9; maybe TRBD1 (5 bases). The V end lost 6 bases, the J end lost 2 bases, and 15 bases lay between the germline ends. This CDR3 is built from 15 residues. Germline assignment: CDR1 SGDLS and CDR2 YYNGEE. The CDR3 nucleotides read TGTGCCAGCAACCGCCCTGGACAAGCCTACAATGAGCAGTTCTTC. This encodes CASNRPGQAYNEQFF. The full variable domain, in which reference TRBV9 and TRBJ2-1 provide the parts outside the CDR3, is DSGVTQTPKHLITATGQRVTLRCSPRSGDLSVYWYQQSLDQGLQFLIQYYNGEERAKGNILERFSAQQFPDLHSELNLSSLELGDSALYFCASNRPGQAYNEQFFGPGTRLTVL.

The V call is TRBV30, the J call TRBJ1-4; D is ambiguous. The CDR3 extends over 12 amino acids. Germline V CDR1 and CDR2: GTSNPN, SVGIG (reference sequence). V lost 1 base and J 4 bases, leaving 4 bases between the germline ends. In nucleotides, the CDR3 is TGTGCCTGGAGTGGTGATAATGAAAAACTGTTTTTT. As protein: CAWSGDNEKLFF. Filled out from reference TRBV30 and TRBJ1-4, the complete variable domain reads SQTIHQWPATLVQPVGSPLSLECTVEGTSNPNLYWYRQAAGRGLQLLFYSVGIGQISSEVPQNLSASRPQDRQFILSSKKLLLSDSGFYLCAWSGDNEKLFFGSGTQLSVL.

This clone was detected only once. The chain has TRBV5-8 and TRBJ2-7; 12 positions agree with TRBD1. The trim removed 1 base at V and 5 bases at J, leaving 4 bases unmatched. The CDR3 consists of 15 residues. The germline CDR1 and CDR2 sequences are SGHTS and YDEGEE. The CDR3 is CASSLTGQGAHEQYF. The CDR3 DNA reads TGTGCCAGCAGCTTGACGGGACAGGGGGCTCACGAGCAGTACTTC.

The CDR3 nucleotides are TGTGCCAGCAGCTTTTTGTCAGGGGCCATAAATTCACCCCTCCACTTT. It codes for CASSFLSGAINSPLHF. The genes are TRBV11-2 and TRBJ1-6, with D tentatively TRBD1 (6 bases). V lost 3 bases and J 7 bases, leaving 16 bases between the germline ends. The germline V gene has CDR1 SGHAT and CDR2 FQNNGV. This CDR3 has 16 residues.

The rearrangement joins TRBV29-1 to TRBJ2-5; 7 nucleotides match TRBD1. The germline gives CDR1 SQVTM, CDR2 ANQGSEA. The V gene end was trimmed by 2 bases and the J gene end by 9 bases; junction bases not matched to a gene: 12. This CDR3 is 14 amino acids long. CDR3: CSVEMRQGVSPQYF. DNA for the CDR3: TGCAGCGTTGAAATGCGGCAGGGGGTATCGCCCCAGTACTTC. Complete variable domain (other parts from reference TRBV29-1 and TRBJ2-5): SAVISQKPSRDICQRGTSLTIQCQVDSQVTMMFWYRQQPGQSLTLIATANQGSEATYESGFVIDKFPISRPNLTFSTLTVSNMSPEDSSIYLCSVEMRQGVSPQYFGPGTRLLVL.

Remarks on this clone: Additional DNA sequences in this sample encode the identical CDR3. V is TRBV5-1 and J is TRBJ2-6; D unresolved. This CDR3 is 14 amino acids long. V was pared by 0 bases and J by 4 bases, with 5 bases between. In germline, CDR1 is SGHRS, CDR2 YFSETQ. The CDR3 coding sequence is TGCGCCAGCAGCTTGGGCCCAGGGGCCAACGTCCTGACTTTC. Translated: CASSLGPGANVLTF.

With respect to this clone: At the DNA level, this CDR3 is encoded by other sequences in the same sample as well. This chain joins TRBV7-2 and TRBJ2-3, with a weak D call TRBD2 (6 bases). In germline, CDR1 is SGHTA, CDR2 FQGNSA. Trimming left V 5 bases short and J 8 bases short, with 11 bases between. CDR3 length equals 12 residues. CDR3 in amino acids: CASSPRRGTQYF. CDR3 bases: TGTGCCAGCAGCCCGAGGCGGGGTACGCAGTATTTT.

The chain recombines TRBV11-2 with TRBJ2-5; the D is unclear. The CDR3 runs 16 residues. V lost 0 bases and J 8 bases, leaving 19 bases between the germline ends. CDR1 and CDR2 (germline): SGHAT, FQNNGV. Here the CDR3 reads CASSLDTGPVRRTQYF. Here the CDR3 DNA reads TGTGCCAGCAGCTTAGATACCGGGCCCGTCCGGAGAACCCAGTACTTC.

The chain couples TRBV4-1 to TRBJ2-7; TRBD2 aligns across 7 bases. V shed 1 base, J shed 2 bases, and the junction held 8 bases outside the gene matches. Germline CDR1 and CDR2: MGHRA and YSYEKL. This CDR3 is built from 16 residues. The chain's CDR3 is CASSQALAGDAYEQYF. The CDR3, as DNA: TGCGCCAGCAGCCAAGCCCTCGCGGGAGATGCCTACGAGCAGTACTTC.